This TCR beta chain was found in a study of identifying expanded T cells in peripheral blood. The table came from immunoSEQ multiplex PCR; TCRdb's copy has only in-frame clones and leaves some out. The repertoire holds approximately 100,000 clones, with roughly nine tenths as singletons. Overall study findings and caveats: Across healthy donors, higher total template counts meant significantly greater roughly 2-week count variance.

Trimming pared 0 bases from V and 9 bases from J, leaving 15 bases between. Germline-derived CDR1 and CDR2 are LGHNA and YSLEER. The CDR3 covers 15 residues. Points on this clone: The antigen remains undetermined.

Material: blood. The TCR comes from a person aged 18 to 70 in good health. V usage is TRBV4-3 and J usage is TRBJ1-5; maybe TRBD1 (5 bases). CDR3 region: CASSQDRAGRGPQHF. The CDR3 DNA sequence: TGCGCCAGCAGCCAAGATCGGGCGGGACGCGGGCCCCAGCATTTT.